These 20 T cell receptor beta chains came from one sample sequenced in a study of Graves' ophthalmopathy and Graves' hyperthyroidism. Amplification of TCR beta CDR3 regions used RNA transcripts. HTBI-primed RT-PCR formed the first round, and a multiplex PCR formed the second. From the multiplex PCR reads, TCRdb called clonotypes with MiXCR, one entry per CDR3 protein. The sample has 600,000 to 950,000 distinct CDR3 sequences; approximately 40% are singletons. Sequencing used peripheral blood. The receptors shown here come from an adult man with Graves' ophthalmopathy.

The sample holds a few counts of this clonotype. The rearrangement uses TRBV5-8 and TRBJ1-6; D remains unclear. This CDR3 comprises 15 residues. The V and J ends lost 4 bases and 7 bases respectively, with 15 bases between them. CDR1 and CDR2 (germline): SGHTS, YDEGEE. CDR3 sequence: CASSVPGRRNSPLHF. The CDR3 DNA is TGTGCCAGCAGCGTGCCAGGACGTCGGAATTCACCCCTCCACTTT.

This clonotype occurred many times. This rearrangement joins TRBV20-1 to TRBJ1-5, with TRBD1 identical over 7 bases. The CDR3 has 14 residues. Germline V lookup: CDR1 DFQATT, CDR2 SNEGSKA (reference sequence). After removal of 6 bases from V and 5 bases from J, the junction contained 10 bases not matched to a gene. The chain's CDR3 is CSARRQGSDQPQHF. Here the CDR3 DNA reads TGCAGTGCGCGCAGACAGGGTTCCGATCAGCCCCAGCATTTT.

This clonotype was picked up many times. The rearrangement links TRBV24-1 to TRBJ1-5; D is unclear. This CDR3 spans 11 amino acids. V was cut by 8 bases and J by 5 bases, with 6 bases left in between. Germline lookup yields CDR1 KGHDR and CDR2 SFDVKD. CDR3 sequence: CATTADQPQHF. CDR3 DNA: TGTGCCACCACCGCGGATCAGCCCCAGCATTTT.

Regarding this clonotype: As the CDR3 is not closed by the conserved phenylalanine or tryptophan, this likely results from a read error. No DNA is shown, since the ends of the CDR3 on it are uncertain; the CDR3 is the one TCRdb lists. This sequence joins TRBV7-2 and TRBJ1-2; TRBD1 was called by the table and not checked on the DNA. From its first to its last residue, the CDR3 has 13 amino acids. Germline CDR1 and CDR2: SGHTA and FQGNSA. The CDR3 loop reads CASSLDRTGTCTS.

This clonotype was recorded at least ten times. The chain recombines TRBV29-1 with TRBJ2-7; 7 bases align to TRBD1. This CDR3 is built from 12 residues. The V gene's germline CDR1 is SQVTM and CDR2 ANQGSEA. The V segment lost 7 bases and the J segment 0 bases; nucleotides outside the gene matches: 3. The CDR3 here is CSATGRSYEQYF. CDR3 nucleotides: TGCAGCGCGACAGGGCGCTCCTACGAGCAGTACTTC.

This clonotype has a single count. This may come from a read error, since a much larger clone is one base off. It is likely a read error, because the conserved phenylalanine at the end of the CDR3 is missing. This rearrangement joins TRBV7-9 to TRBJ1-1; D is undetermined. The CDR3 contains 13 residues. The germline V and J ends were trimmed by 4 bases and 5 bases, with 11 bases remaining between them. Germline values: CDR1 SEHNR, CDR2 FQNEAQ (reference sequence). The CDR3 region is CASSYGEGTEAFL. The CDR3 DNA follows: TGTGCCAGCAGCTATGGGGAAGGAACTGAAGCTTTCCTT.

This clonotype was detected only a few times. V is TRBV19 and J is TRBJ1-5; a possible D gene is TRBD1 (5 bases). The germline CDR1 and CDR2 sequences are LNHDA and SQIVND (reference sequence). V gave up 5 bases and J gave up 9 bases, with 20 bases separating them. The CDR3 has 15 amino acids. The CDR3 DNA is TGTGCCAGTAGTGATCCGGGGACGGGAATAGCGCCCCAGCATTTT. This codes for CASSDPGTGIAPQHF.

The rearrangement joins TRBV12-3 or TRBV12-4 to TRBJ1-3, with D perhaps matching TRBD1 (6 bases). The CDR3 is 14 amino acids. Trimming removed 5 bases from V and 2 bases from J, with 10 bases in between. CDR3 sequence reads: CASSMGAAGNTIYF. The CDR3 DNA is TGTGCCAGCAGTATGGGGGCCGCTGGAAACACCATATATTTT.

This clonotype was counted at least ten times. The chain joins TRBV7-2 to TRBJ1-2; 10 bases are a match to TRBD1. Germline assignment: CDR1 SGHTA and CDR2 FQGNSA. The CDR3 totals 15 residues. With V trimmed by 5 bases and J by 8 bases, 11 bases remained unmatched. The DNA of the CDR3 is TGTGCCAGCAGCGCTTCGGGACAGGGGTTGAGGGGCTACACCTTC. Encoded protein: CASSASGQGLRGYTF.

The rearrangement uses TRBV7-9 and TRBJ2-5; TRBD2 aligns across 8 bases. This CDR3 has 15 residues. J was trimmed by 2 bases and V by 5 bases; bases with no gene match: 7. The germline CDR1 and CDR2 sequences are SEHNR and FQNEAQ (reference sequence). CDR3 loop: CASSRSGAKQETQYF. The CDR3 nucleotides are TGTGCCAGCAGCCGTAGCGGGGCCAAACAAGAGACCCAGTACTTC.

This clonotype was counted only a few times. A read error may account for a junction end that differs from germline. This rearrangement joins TRBV10-3 to TRBJ1-2; no firm D call. CDR1 is ENHRY, CDR2 SYGVKD, per germline. This CDR3 has 13 residues. CDR3 DNA: TGTGCCAGCAGTCCCTACCCTAACTATGGCTACACCTTC. Its translation is CASSPYPNYGYTF.

The gene calls are TRBV5-6 and TRBJ1-1, with 7 bases aligning to TRBD1. Germline lookup yields CDR1 SGHDT and CDR2 YYEEEE. Trimming took 4 bases from V and 6 from J; bases not matched to a gene: 12. The CDR3 runs 15 residues. The CDR3 DNA reads as TGTGCCAGCAGCGCCGAAAGTCAGGGGGGCCCTGAAGCTTTCTTT. This encodes CASSAESQGGPEAFF.

In this sample, this clonotype turned up a few times. The chain couples TRBV5-1 to TRBJ2-7, with 10 bases matching TRBD1. V shed 2 bases, J shed 1 base, and the junction held 9 bases outside the gene matches. The length of the CDR3 is 17 residues. The germline V gene has CDR1 SGHRS and CDR2 YFSETQ. The CDR3 nucleotides read TGCGCCAGCAGCTTCGGAAAGGACAGGGGGTTTTCCTACGAGCAGTACTTC. It yields the protein CASSFGKDRGFSYEQYF.

The chain links TRBV9 to TRBJ1-6; D unresolved. Germline-derived CDR1 and CDR2 are SGDLS and YYNGEE. The CDR3 runs 17 residues. V was clipped by 4 bases and J by 14 bases, with 28 bases between them. The CDR3 bases are TGTGCCAGCAGCCAAGATCACGAAGACACCCACCTAGAGTCCCTCCACTTT. Its translation: CASSQDHEDTHLESLHF.

The J gene is TRBJ1-2, the V gene TRBV29-1; D perhaps matches TRBD1 (5 bases). Germline V gene lookup returns CDR1 SQVTM and CDR2 ANQGSEA. This CDR3 is 12 amino acids long. Trimming took 5 bases from V and 7 from J, leaving 14 bases between them. The CDR3 reads CSVRAPGAGYTF. In DNA, the CDR3 is TGCAGCGTTCGCGCCCCCGGGGCTGGCTACACCTTC.

This clonotype was picked up one time. The genes are TRBV4-3 and TRBJ2-7; D gene unclear. Germline V gene lookup returns CDR1 LGHNA and CDR2 YSLEER. The CDR3 runs 13 residues. Trimming took off 4 bases at V and 4 bases at J, with 11 bases between the two ends. The CDR3 region has the DNA TGCGCCAGCAGCCGAGATGATAATTACGAGCAGTACTTC. Translated: CASSRDDNYEQYF.

The chain employs TRBV10-3 and TRBJ2-7; TRBD1 matches at 9 bases. Looked up from germline, CDR1 is ENHRY and CDR2 is SYGVKD. The ends lost 2 bases at V and 2 bases at J; junction bases unmatched: 7. The CDR3 has 16 residues. This chain's CDR3 is CAISETLRDRAYEQYF. The CDR3 nucleotides read TGTGCCATCAGTGAGACTCTCCGGGACAGGGCCTACGAGCAGTACTTC.

This clonotype came up many times. The chain employs TRBV20-1 and TRBJ2-5, with D tentatively TRBD1 (5 bases). This CDR3 is 13 amino acids long. Trimming removed 3 bases at V and 2 bases at J, with 10 bases between. Germline lookup yields CDR1 DFQATT and CDR2 SNEGSKA (reference sequence). The CDR3 reads CSASSTAQETQYF. DNA for the CDR3: TGCAGTGCTAGTTCGACAGCACAAGAGACCCAGTACTTC.

J is TRBJ1-6 and V is TRBV10-3; perhaps TRBD1 as D (6 bases). Trimming cost V 10 bases and J 10 bases, with 23 bases left between them. There are 15 residues in the CDR3. From germline, CDR1 is ENHRY and CDR2 SYGVKD. This CDR3 reads CATTRGGGAQSPLHF. The CDR3 DNA is TGTGCCACCACACGTGGCGGGGGGGCGCAATCACCCCTCCACTTT.

The chain uses TRBV10-3 and TRBJ1-1, with 12 bases aligning to TRBD1. V shed 10 bases and J 10 bases; nucleotides not matched to a gene: 13. CDR3 length: 14 residues. Germline lookup yields CDR1 ENHRY and CDR2 SYGVKD. CDR3 amino acids: CASSQWDRGRGAFF. The CDR3 DNA reads as TGTGCCAGCAGCCAATGGGACAGGGGGCGGGGAGCTTTCTTT.